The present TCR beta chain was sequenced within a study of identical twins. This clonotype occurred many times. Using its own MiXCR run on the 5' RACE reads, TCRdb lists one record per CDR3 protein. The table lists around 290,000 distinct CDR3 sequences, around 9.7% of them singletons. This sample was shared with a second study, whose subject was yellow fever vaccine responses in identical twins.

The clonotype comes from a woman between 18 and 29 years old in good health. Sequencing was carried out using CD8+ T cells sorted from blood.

CDR3 residues: CASSPQGGGLSPLHF. In DNA, the CDR3 is TGCGCCAGCAGCCCCCAAGGGGGGGGTTTGTCACCCCTCCACTTT. V is TRBV5-1 and J is TRBJ1-6; tentatively, D is TRBD1 (6 bases). This CDR3 comprises 15 residues. The V gene lost 4 bases and the J gene lost 10 bases, with 18 bases spanning the gap. Germline CDR1 and CDR2: SGHRS and YFSETQ.